This entry features one T cell receptor (beta chain) sequence. Its target is unknown. The record originates from a study of cytotoxic CD8 clonotypes in ibrutinib-treated CLL. The overall study: A median 12 months of treatment, range 6 to 36, preceded the collection of response samples. Study-wide results and limits: The study found clonality rose at ibrutinib response, then fell toward baseline at progression.

Extraction of around 2 micrograms of genomic DNA from cryopreserved PBMCs supplied material for TCR beta libraries. Germline-derived CDR1 and CDR2 are SNHLY and FYNNEI. The CDR3 is 17 residues long. The V gene lost 7 bases and the J gene lost 0 bases, with 19 bases spanning the gap. Assay used: immunoSEQ multiplex PCR; TCRdb lists only in-frame clones, some missing. The sample holds 250,000 to 350,000 clones; roughly 76% are singletons and the top ten take around 6%. The receptor comes from a human donor with chronic lymphocytic leukemia. Specimen: PBMCs, collected at disease progression, from a patient treated with ibrutinib. This chain uses TRBV2 with TRBJ2-1, with D perhaps TRBD1 or TRBD2 (6 bases each). This CDR3 is CASTGLGGTSSYNEQFF. CDR3 nucleotides: TGTGCCAGCACGGGCCTTGGGGGGACAAGCTCCTACAATGAGCAGTTCTTC.